The rows below give T cell receptor beta chains drawn from one sample of a study of blood T cells in healthy people across ages. TCRdb re-called the 5' RACE reads with MiXCR, one entry per CDR3 protein. The sample has hundreds of thousands of distinct CDR3 sequences; roughly 30% are singletons. Material: blood. These receptors all come from a woman aged 80 or over in good health. Both conserved end residues are part of each CDR3. The order of the fields is V gene, J gene, D gene, CDR3 length, clone size, CDR3 DNA, CDR3 protein. A D gene is named only where the DNA matches it firmly. Not all rows give a size; the values are once, few, many and, for expanded clones, a class.

v_gene: TRBV6-2/TRBV6-3; j_gene: TRBJ2-3; d_gene: TRBD2; len: 17; abundance: NA; CDR3nt: TGTGCCAGCAGTTACTTTGGACTAGCGGGAGGACCAGATACGCAGTATTTT; CDR3aa: CASSYFGLAGGPDTQYF
v_gene: TRBV27; j_gene: TRBJ1-4; d_gene: TRBD1; len: 15; abundance: NA; CDR3nt: TGTGCCAGCAGTGCCTACAGGGGGGGGGATGAAAAACTGTTTTTT; CDR3aa: CASSAYRGGDEKLFF
v_gene: TRBV6-4; j_gene: TRBJ1-2; d_gene: NA; len: 13; abundance: NA; CDR3nt: TGTGCCAGCAGTGACTCGCGGGGGACTGGCTACACCTTC; CDR3aa: CASSDSRGTGYTF
v_gene: TRBV6-5; j_gene: TRBJ2-3; d_gene: TRBD1; len: 16; abundance: few; CDR3nt: TGTGCCAGCAGTCGAGGGACAGCAGCTAGCACAGATACGCAGTATTTT; CDR3aa: CASSRGTAASTDTQYF
v_gene: TRBV4-3; j_gene: TRBJ2-1; d_gene: TRBD1; len: 15; abundance: many; CDR3nt: TGCGCCAGCAGCCAAGAAGGGGGCAAGAACAATGAGCAGTTCTTC; CDR3aa: CASSQEGGKNNEQFF
v_gene: TRBV3-1; j_gene: TRBJ1-2; d_gene: NA; len: 15; abundance: NA; CDR3nt: TGTGCCAGCAGCCTTAATTCGCAGGGGCTGGCGTTCTACACCTTC; CDR3aa: CASSLNSQGLAFYTF
v_gene: TRBV20-1; j_gene: TRBJ2-3; d_gene: TRBD2; len: 17; abundance: NA; CDR3nt: TGCAGTGCTAGAGATGCCTCCCGGGGGGGCTTCACAGATACGCAGTATTTT; CDR3aa: CSARDASRGGFTDTQYF
v_gene: TRBV7-2; j_gene: TRBJ2-1; d_gene: NA; len: 16; abundance: once; CDR3nt: TGTGCCAGCAGCCTACCTAGTGGGGGAGGTACCAATGAGCAGTTCTTC; CDR3aa: CASSLPSGGGTNEQFF
v_gene: TRBV9; j_gene: TRBJ1-3; d_gene: NA; len: 18; abundance: NA; CDR3nt: TGTGCCAGCAGCGTAGATATCGAGTCTTTTTACTCTGGAAACACCATATATTTT; CDR3aa: CASSVDIESFYSGNTIYF
v_gene: TRBV30; j_gene: TRBJ2-3; d_gene: NA; len: 15; abundance: many; CDR3nt: TGTGCCTGGAGTGTACAAATGGGGATGACAGATACGCAGTATTTT; CDR3aa: CAWSVQMGMTDTQYF
v_gene: TRBV7-9; j_gene: TRBJ1-5; d_gene: NA; len: 14; abundance: NA; CDR3nt: TGTGCCAGCAGCCAAGCACCCTTCAATCAGCCCCAGCATTTT; CDR3aa: CASSQAPFNQPQHF
v_gene: TRBV4-1; j_gene: TRBJ1-2; d_gene: NA; len: 15; abundance: many; CDR3nt: TGCGCCAGCAGCCAAGGCGGCCTGAATTTAAATGGCTACACCTTC; CDR3aa: CASSQGGLNLNGYTF
v_gene: TRBV12-5; j_gene: TRBJ2-1; d_gene: NA; len: 11; abundance: NA; CDR3nt: TGTGCTAGTGGTTTGGCCCCTGAGCAGTTCTTC; CDR3aa: CASGLAPEQFF
v_gene: TRBV29-1; j_gene: TRBJ1-2; d_gene: TRBD1; len: 13; abundance: NA; CDR3nt: TGCAGCGTGGGGGACAGCCCCCGGTGGGGCTACACCTTC; CDR3aa: CSVGDSPRWGYTF
v_gene: TRBV20-1; j_gene: TRBJ1-2; d_gene: NA; len: 14; abundance: NA; CDR3nt: TGCAGTGCTGGTATACAGGGACTAACTGATGGCTACACCTTC; CDR3aa: CSAGIQGLTDGYTF
v_gene: TRBV29-1; j_gene: TRBJ2-3; d_gene: TRBD1; len: 11; abundance: NA; CDR3nt: TGCAGCGTGGGACAGGTTCGCGAGCAGTATTTT; CDR3aa: CSVGQVREQYF
v_gene: TRBV20-1; j_gene: TRBJ2-5; d_gene: NA; len: 11; abundance: NA; CDR3nt: TGCAGTGCCGGAAAGGGCTACCGATGGTACTTC; CDR3aa: CSAGKGYRWYF
v_gene: TRBV20-1; j_gene: TRBJ1-6; d_gene: TRBD1; len: 14; abundance: many; CDR3nt: TGCAGTGCTAGACCTGGACAGGGGAATTCACCCCTCCACTTT; CDR3aa: CSARPGQGNSPLHF
v_gene: TRBV5-5; j_gene: TRBJ1-1; d_gene: NA; len: 14; abundance: few; CDR3nt: TGTGCCAGCAGCTTGGGGTTGCAGAACACTGAAGCTTTCTTT; CDR3aa: CASSLGLQNTEAFF
v_gene: TRBV20-1; j_gene: TRBJ2-5; d_gene: NA; len: 16; abundance: NA; CDR3nt: TGCAGTGCTACAGCGACCCGGACGTCCCACCAAGAGACCCAGTACTTC; CDR3aa: CSATATRTSHQETQYF
v_gene: TRBV6-5; j_gene: TRBJ1-2; d_gene: TRBD1; len: 16; abundance: many; CDR3nt: TGTGCCAGCAGTTACTTACAGGGGGCTGAGTACTATGGCTACACCTTC; CDR3aa: CASSYLQGAEYYGYTF
v_gene: TRBV6-6; j_gene: TRBJ1-3; d_gene: NA; len: 16; abundance: NA; CDR3nt: TGTGCCAGCAGTTCGGGGGGGGCCTACTCTGGAAACACCATATATTTT; CDR3aa: CASSSGGAYSGNTIYF
v_gene: TRBV28; j_gene: TRBJ1-4; d_gene: NA; len: 15; abundance: NA; CDR3nt: TGTGCCAACAGGCGCGGGGGGACCCTTAATGAAAAACTGTTTTTT; CDR3aa: CANRRGGTLNEKLFF
v_gene: TRBV29-1; j_gene: TRBJ1-1; d_gene: TRBD1; len: 14; abundance: NA; CDR3nt: TGCAGCGTTCACGAGGGGGCCTCGAACACTGAAGCTTTCTTT; CDR3aa: CSVHEGASNTEAFF
v_gene: TRBV4-1; j_gene: TRBJ1-1; d_gene: NA; len: 18; abundance: NA; CDR3nt: TGCGCCAGCAGCCAAGATCCGAGACAGATAATGTGGGACACTGAAGCTTTCTTT; CDR3aa: CASSQDPRQIMWDTEAFF
v_gene: TRBV3-1; j_gene: TRBJ1-5; d_gene: NA; len: 14; abundance: NA; CDR3nt: TGTGCCGGCAGCCAGGGCAGGGCTTATCAGCCCCAGCATTTT; CDR3aa: CAGSQGRAYQPQHF
v_gene: TRBV29-1; j_gene: TRBJ2-3; d_gene: TRBD2; len: 13; abundance: NA; CDR3nt: TGCAGCGTCGGGACTAGCGGGATCGATACGCAGTATTTT; CDR3aa: CSVGTSGIDTQYF
v_gene: TRBV6-2/TRBV6-3; j_gene: TRBJ2-7; d_gene: NA; len: 14; abundance: many; CDR3nt: TGTGCCAGCAGTCCACCGGGACACCCCTACGAGCAGTACTTC; CDR3aa: CASSPPGHPYEQYF
v_gene: TRBV6-6; j_gene: TRBJ1-5; d_gene: NA; len: 14; abundance: once; CDR3nt: TGTGCCAGCAGTTACTTGGACAACAATCAGCCCCAGCATTTT; CDR3aa: CASSYLDNNQPQHF
v_gene: TRBV6-6; j_gene: TRBJ2-1; d_gene: TRBD2; len: 14; abundance: NA; CDR3nt: TGTGCCAGCAGTTACTTGCGGGAGGCAAATGAGCAGTTCTTC; CDR3aa: CASSYLREANEQFF
v_gene: TRBV14; j_gene: TRBJ1-1; d_gene: TRBD1; len: 16; abundance: few; CDR3nt: TGTGCCAGCAGCCAACTTAGGACAGGGCGAAAGGCTGAAGCTTTCTTT; CDR3aa: CASSQLRTGRKAEAFF
v_gene: TRBV13; j_gene: TRBJ1-4; d_gene: TRBD1; len: 13; abundance: many; CDR3nt: TGTGCCAGCAGCATCGACAGGGGGCAAAAACTGTTTTTT; CDR3aa: CASSIDRGQKLFF
v_gene: TRBV6-6; j_gene: TRBJ2-7; d_gene: TRBD1; len: 15; abundance: once; CDR3nt: TGTGCCAGCAGTTACTCCGCCAGGGGGTACAATGAGCGGTACTTC; CDR3aa: CASSYSARGYNERYF
v_gene: TRBV19; j_gene: TRBJ1-1; d_gene: TRBD1; len: 13; abundance: few; CDR3nt: TGTGCCAGTAGCTTGACAGGGGGCACTGAAGTTTTCTTT; CDR3aa: CASSLTGGTEVFF
v_gene: TRBV7-9; j_gene: TRBJ1-1; d_gene: NA; len: 14; abundance: NA; CDR3nt: TGTGCCAGCAGCCCTATTATAAGGAACACTGAAGCTTTCTTT; CDR3aa: CASSPIIRNTEAFF
v_gene: TRBV5-4; j_gene: TRBJ2-4; d_gene: NA; len: 16; abundance: NA; CDR3nt: TGTGCCAGCAGCTTGGCCGTGGGAACAGCCAAAAACATTCAGTACTTC; CDR3aa: CASSLAVGTAKNIQYF
v_gene: TRBV27; j_gene: TRBJ2-1; d_gene: NA; len: 15; abundance: NA; CDR3nt: TGTGCCAGCAGATCATCCAGGGGCACCTACAATGAGCAGTTCTTC; CDR3aa: CASRSSRGTYNEQFF
v_gene: TRBV20-1; j_gene: TRBJ1-2; d_gene: TRBD1; len: 14; abundance: NA; CDR3nt: TGCAGTGCTGGGGACAGGCCGGCCTCGGGAGGCTACACCTTC; CDR3aa: CSAGDRPASGGYTF
v_gene: TRBV4-2; j_gene: TRBJ2-1; d_gene: TRBD2; len: 16; abundance: many; CDR3nt: TGTGCCAGCAGCCAAGGGGCCAGCGGGGGGTACAATGAGCAGTTCTTC; CDR3aa: CASSQGASGGYNEQFF
v_gene: TRBV5-1; j_gene: TRBJ1-2; d_gene: TRBD1; len: 13; abundance: NA; CDR3nt: TGCGCCAGCAGCCACGGGACAGAGGATGGCTACACCTTC; CDR3aa: CASSHGTEDGYTF
v_gene: TRBV5-4; j_gene: TRBJ2-5; d_gene: NA; len: 16; abundance: many; CDR3nt: TGTGCCAGCAGCTTGGCCCCGACAGGCGCCCTTATCGAAAAGTACTTC; CDR3aa: CASSLAPTGALIEKYF
v_gene: TRBV5-6; j_gene: TRBJ2-2; d_gene: TRBD1; len: 14; abundance: NA; CDR3nt: TGTGCCAGCAGCTTGGACAGGGGGGTCGGGGAGCTGTTTTTT; CDR3aa: CASSLDRGVGELFF
v_gene: TRBV27; j_gene: TRBJ1-4; d_gene: NA; len: 14; abundance: NA; CDR3nt: TGTGCCAGCTCTCCAGACAGCCTGCTTATAGGACTGTTTTTT; CDR3aa: CASSPDSLLIGLFF
v_gene: TRBV9; j_gene: TRBJ2-1; d_gene: TRBD2; len: 15; abundance: many; CDR3nt: TGTGCCAGCAGCCTCGGGACTAGCGCTTACAATGAGCAGTTCTTC; CDR3aa: CASSLGTSAYNEQFF
v_gene: TRBV5-1; j_gene: TRBJ2-1; d_gene: NA; len: 15; abundance: once; CDR3nt: TGCGCCAGCAGCTTTGTCAGCTATAGACGGGATGAGCAGTTCTTC; CDR3aa: CASSFVSYRRDEQFF
v_gene: TRBV12-3/TRBV12-4; j_gene: TRBJ1-1; d_gene: NA; len: 15; abundance: NA; CDR3nt: TGTGCCAGCAGTACGCCAGGGGCGGTGAACACTGAAGCTTTCTTT; CDR3aa: CASSTPGAVNTEAFF
v_gene: TRBV6-2/TRBV6-3; j_gene: TRBJ1-5; d_gene: NA; len: 15; abundance: many; CDR3nt: TGTGCCAGCAGTGCCCTTGACAGATCCAATCAGCCCCAGCATTTT; CDR3aa: CASSALDRSNQPQHF
v_gene: TRBV15; j_gene: TRBJ2-5; d_gene: NA; len: 14; abundance: NA; CDR3nt: TGTGCCACCGCCCAAGCCCGTACTCGGGAGACCCAGTACTTC; CDR3aa: CATAQARTRETQYF
v_gene: TRBV4-1; j_gene: TRBJ1-1; d_gene: NA; len: 16; abundance: NA; CDR3nt: TGCGCCAGCAGCCAAGTACGGGGGACGGGGAACACTGAAGCTTTCTTT; CDR3aa: CASSQVRGTGNTEAFF